This T cell receptor beta chain was sequenced during a study of blood T cell repertoires in COVID-19. Study-level background: Samples of COVID-19 (acute and convalescent) were obtained from the United States, Italy and Spain. Sources were T cells, B-cell-depleted T cells, or PBMCs; the material itself was cDNA or gDNA.

The germline CDR1 and CDR2 sequences are SGHTA and FQGNSA. The CDR3 runs to 17 residues. The V gene end was trimmed by 1 base and the J gene end by 3 bases; junction bases not matched to a gene: 8. This clone was counted a single time. Original analysis: Reference gene primer amplification in the assay estimated nucleated cell counts. Data came from immunoSEQ multiplex PCR; TCRdb stores just in-frame clones and leaves some out. V and J calls plus clone size are reproduced from that table; the DNA served to infer D and trimming. The sample has tens of thousands of clones, over 70% seen once. This TCR was recovered from a man aged 65 to 85 who had recovered from COVID-19. Material for sequencing was peripheral blood. The chain links TRBV7-2 to TRBJ2-2, with TRBD2 matching 7 bases. CDR3 nucleotide sequence: TGTGCCAGCAGCTTAGGGACCAGCGGGACCTACACCGGGGAGCTGTTTTTT. Residues: CASSLGTSGTYTGELFF.